This T cell receptor beta chain was sequenced during a study of synovial regulatory T cells in juvenile arthritis. The method was immunoSEQ multiplex PCR; TCRdb's version includes in-frame clones alone and lacks a portion of them. The sample has roughly 1,000 clones; the top ten hold roughly 5.5%. Findings of the study overall: Compared with other blood Treg cells, inflammation-associated Treg cells had reduced TCR diversity.

This CDR3 spans 16 amino acids. The nucleotide record is missing. CDR1 is SGHTA and CDR2 is FQGNSA in the germline V gene. This clone ranks as medium-sized in terms of frequency. The antigen remains unidentified. This chain uses TRBV7-2 with TRBJ2-5; TCRdb reports TRBD1, a call that lacks DNA to check it against. Specimen: Treg cells from blood. Noted subset: HLA-DR+ inflammation-associated blood Treg cells. This TCR derives from a donor under 30 with juvenile idiopathic arthritis. The CDR3 spells CASSLVSGHSQETQYF.